This T cell receptor beta chain stems from a study of post-analysis software for immune sequencing data. Study observations and caveats: Controls had lower frequencies than patients of 4 or 5 TRBV segments, which included TRBV5-6, TRBV5-1 and TRBV20-1.

Unique molecular identifiers were built into the TCR beta cDNA libraries. MiXCR, applied by TCRdb to the PCR reads, yields one record per CDR3 protein. The sample holds roughly 700,000 distinct CDR3 sequences, just under 30% seen once. This clonotype was picked up a small number of times. Its antigen is still unknown. V lost 5 bases, J lost 4 bases, and 15 bases lay in between. The CDR3 extends over 16 amino acids. The sequence was collected from a girl between 10 and 17 years old with multiple sclerosis. This chain connects TRBV12-3 or TRBV12-4 to TRBJ1-6; possibly TRBD1 for D (5 bases). The specimen was blood. The CDR3 sequence is CASSRQITGYNSPLHF. DNA of the CDR3: TGTGCCAGCAGTCGTCAAATTACAGGATATAATTCACCCCTCCACTTT.